The clone carrying this TCR beta chain appeared a single time. The data stem from a study of cytomegalovirus exposure and HLA in healthy donors. The PCR used 60 Vbeta and 13 Jbeta primers. The table came from immunoSEQ multiplex PCR; TCRdb's copy has only in-frame clones and leaves some out. The table shows 90,000 or so clones, with 70% to 75% occurring only once. The germline V gene has CDR1 SGHNT and CDR2 YYREEE (reference sequence). Trimming stripped 6 bases from V and 0 bases from J, with 13 bases between. The CDR3 spans 16 residues. The source material was PBMCs. The chain uses TRBV5-4 and TRBJ2-6; possibly TRBD2 for D (6 bases). The sequence came from a man aged 60-69 years in good health and CMV-seronegative. Here the CDR3 reads CASTRRESSGANVLTF. CDR3 DNA: TGTGCCAGCACCCGGAGGGAGAGCTCTGGGGCCAACGTCCTGACTTTC.